A selection of T cell receptor beta chains follows, all from one sample in a study of CD8+ T cells in alopecia areata. Produced via immunoSEQ multiplex PCR; TCRdb's table is partial and in-frame only. The sample records about 170,000 clones, roughly 63% being singletons. The sequenced sample was CD4+ T cells sorted from blood, obtained at approximately week 60, from a patient treated with tofacitinib. These receptors came from a human donor with alopecia areata. Both conserved end residues are part of each CDR3. D genes are given only for firm matches. For some rows the clone size is stated as once, few or many, or as a class when expanded; others skip it.

j_gene	len	d_gene	v_gene	abundance	CDR3aa	CDR3nt
TRBJ1-5	15	.	TRBV7-9	few	CASSPRGDLNQPQHF	TGTGCCAGCAGCCCCCGTGGGGATTTAAATCAGCCCCAGCATTTT
TRBJ1-4	14	TRBD1	TRBV30	.	CAWSERDRISKLFF	TGTGCCTGGAGTGAGAGGGACAGGATTTCAAAACTGTTTTTT
TRBJ1-2	13	.	TRBV18	.	CASSGTQGHGYTF	TGTGCCAGCTCAGGGACACAGGGACATGGCTACACCTTC
TRBJ2-5	14	TRBD2	TRBV7-3	few	CASSRGGPSETQYF	TGTGCCAGCAGCCGGGGGGGACCGTCGGAGACCCAGTACTTC
TRBJ1-1	14	.	TRBV29-1	.	CSVARVDPSTEAFF	TGCAGCGTCGCCAGGGTTGACCCCAGCACTGAAGCTTTCTTT
TRBJ2-3	14	.	TRBV6-5	.	CASKGGGPPDTQYF	TGTGCCAGCAAAGGCGGGGGCCCTCCAGATACGCAGTATTTT
TRBJ2-1	14	.	TRBV11-2	.	CASSLKDPTNEQFF	TGTGCCAGCAGCTTAAAGGACCCAACCAATGAGCAGTTCTTC
TRBJ2-2	12	.	TRBV4-1	.	CASRSRAGELFF	TGCGCCAGCAGGTCAAGGGCCGGGGAGCTGTTTTTT
TRBJ1-5	15	TRBD1	TRBV18	.	CASSKDRTGNQPQHF	TGTGCCAGCTCAAAGGACAGGACTGGGAATCAGCCCCAGCATTTT
TRBJ1-4	15	.	TRBV5-1	.	CASSLRQATNEKLFF	TGCGCCAGCAGCTTGCGACAGGCGACGAATGAAAAACTGTTTTTT
TRBJ2-7	13	TRBD1	TRBV29-1	few	CSVEVQGDGEQYF	TGCAGCGTTGAAGTTCAGGGGGACGGGGAGCAGTACTTC
TRBJ2-7	15	TRBD1	TRBV30	.	CAWSGRDRNPYEQYF	TGTGCCTGGAGTGGCCGGGACAGGAACCCCTACGAGCAGTACTTC
TRBJ1-1	13	.	TRBV7-9	.	CASNPTVNTEAFF	TGTGCCAGCAACCCGACGGTGAACACTGAAGCTTTCTTT
TRBJ2-7	12	TRBD1	TRBV29-1	.	CSVAQGSYEQYF	TGCAGCGTTGCACAGGGGAGCTACGAGCAGTACTTC
TRBJ1-5	15	TRBD1	TRBV25-1	.	CASSAEGQGWQPQHF	TGTGCCAGCAGTGCCGAGGGACAGGGTTGGCAGCCCCAGCATTTT
TRBJ1-1	12	.	TRBV30	once	CAWSSQYTEAFF	TGTGCCTGGAGTTCACAGTACACTGAAGCTTTCTTT
TRBJ2-5	13	.	TRBV6-5	.	CASRTGRAETQYF	TGTGCCAGCAGAACAGGGAGGGCAGAGACCCAGTACTTC
TRBJ1-6	13	.	TRBV30	once	CAWNRVNNSPLHF	TGTGCCTGGAATAGGGTCAATAATTCACCCCTCCACTTT
TRBJ1-1	16	.	TRBV5-1	.	CASSIEWGGRNTEAFF	TGCGCCAGCAGCATCGAATGGGGTGGAAGGAACACTGAAGCTTTCTTT
TRBJ1-1	12	.	TRBV5-1	.	CASRLTGLEAFF	TGCGCCAGCAGACTTACAGGACTTGAAGCTTTCTTT
TRBJ1-2	14	TRBD1	TRBV30	.	CAWIRDSPTYGYTF	TGTGCCTGGATTCGGGACAGTCCTACCTATGGCTACACCTTC
TRBJ1-1	13	.	TRBV30	.	CAWRKEMNTEAFF	TGTGCCTGGAGGAAGGAGATGAACACTGAAGCTTTCTTT
TRBJ2-1	16	TRBD2	TRBV29-1	.	CSVPPRLAGSHNEQFF	TGCAGCGTTCCACCACGACTAGCGGGGAGTCACAATGAGCAGTTCTTC
TRBJ1-6	16	.	TRBV7-9	.	CASSLGGRVVDSPLHF	TGTGCCAGCAGCTTAGGTGGGAGAGTAGTGGATTCACCCCTCCACTTT
TRBJ2-5	14	.	TRBV7-2	.	CASSSDSPKETQYF	TGTGCCAGCAGCTCGGACAGCCCCAAAGAGACCCAGTACTTC
TRBJ2-1	11	.	TRBV5-1	few	CASSAHNEQFF	TGCGCCAGCAGCGCCCACAATGAGCAGTTCTTC
TRBJ1-1	14	TRBD1	TRBV5-1	few	CASSGQGWVTEAFF	TGCGCCAGCAGCGGACAGGGCTGGGTCACTGAAGCTTTCTTT
TRBJ1-5	15	.	TRBV5-6	few	CASSLWVGVDQPQHF	TGTGCCAGCAGCTTGTGGGTAGGGGTGGATCAGCCCCAGCATTTT
TRBJ1-4	20	TRBD1	TRBV27	.	CASSLRRGRRTGPRNEKLFF	TGTGCCAGCAGTTTACGAAGGGGGAGAAGGACAGGGCCCAGGAATGAAAAACTGTTTTTT
TRBJ1-2	12	.	TRBV30	.	CAWSAQGYGYTF	TGTGCCTGGAGTGCGCAGGGCTATGGCTACACCTTC
TRBJ2-5	10	.	TRBV6-5	.	CASHGETQYF	TGTGCCAGCCATGGCGAGACCCAGTACTTC
TRBJ2-1	16	.	TRBV14	.	CASSLTGGSGYNEHFF	TGTGCCAGCAGCCTAACCGGAGGGTCTGGTTACAATGAGCACTTCTTC
TRBJ2-3	15	.	TRBV7-8	.	CASSLVFGASDTQYF	TGTGCCAGCAGCTTAGTTTTTGGGGCCTCAGATACGCAGTATTTT
TRBJ2-7	14	TRBD1	TRBV7-2	.	CASSFDRGRYEQYF	TGTGCCAGCAGCTTCGACAGGGGAAGGTACGAGCAGTACTTC
TRBJ2-3	15	.	TRBV9	.	CASSFRQERTDTQYF	TGTGCCAGCAGCTTCAGACAGGAGCGCACAGATACGCAGTATTTT
TRBJ1-2	13	.	TRBV6-5	.	CASTNGVSDGYTF	TGTGCCAGCACCAATGGCGTCTCGGATGGCTACACCTTC
TRBJ2-7	10	TRBD1	TRBV30	few	CAWGRGGQYF	TGTGCCTGGGGCAGAGGGGGCCAGTACTTC
TRBJ2-1	14	.	TRBV27	.	CASSFQGKNNEQFF	TGTGCCAGCAGTTTCCAGGGGAAAAACAATGAGCAGTTCTTC
TRBJ1-2	12	.	TRBV14	.	CASSQTNYGYTF	TGTGCCAGCAGCCAAACCAACTATGGCTACACCTTC
TRBJ2-5	16	.	TRBV19	.	CASSRSSGAGLKTQYF	TGTGCCAGTAGTCGTAGTAGCGGTGCTGGATTGAAGACCCAGTACTTC
TRBJ2-7	13	.	TRBV7-6	.	CASSSTVLLEQYF	TGTGCCAGCAGTTCGACAGTTCTCCTCGAGCAGTACTTC
TRBJ2-5	14	.	TRBV19	few	CASSRGGTRETQYF	TGTGCCAGTAGTAGAGGGGGGACGCGGGAGACCCAGTACTTC